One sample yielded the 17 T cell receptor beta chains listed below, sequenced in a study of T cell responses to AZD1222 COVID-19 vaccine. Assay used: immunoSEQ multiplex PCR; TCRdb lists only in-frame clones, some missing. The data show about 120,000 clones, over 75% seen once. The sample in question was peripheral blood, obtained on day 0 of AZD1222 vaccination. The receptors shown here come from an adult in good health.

CDR3 amino acids: CASRDGRWVYNEQFF. As DNA, the CDR3 is TGTGCCAGCAGGGACGGACGGTGGGTTTACAATGAGCAGTTCTTC. V usage is TRBV6-5 and J usage is TRBJ2-1; D ambiguous. Per the germline V gene, CDR1 is MNHEY and CDR2 is SVGAGI. CDR3 size: 15 residues. Trimming cost V 6 bases and J 4 bases, with 16 bases left between them.

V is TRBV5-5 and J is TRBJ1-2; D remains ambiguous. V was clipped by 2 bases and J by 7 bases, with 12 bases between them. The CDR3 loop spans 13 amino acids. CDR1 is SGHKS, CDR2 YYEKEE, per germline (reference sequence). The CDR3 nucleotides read TGTGCCAGCAGCTTACCAGACATACTTGGCTACACCTTC. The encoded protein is CASSLPDILGYTF.

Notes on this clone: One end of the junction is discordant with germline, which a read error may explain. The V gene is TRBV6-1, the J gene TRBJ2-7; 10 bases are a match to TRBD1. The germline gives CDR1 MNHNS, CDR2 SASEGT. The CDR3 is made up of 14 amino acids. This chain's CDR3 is CASSEIGTGAVLDF. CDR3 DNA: TGTGCCAGCAGTGAAATCGGGACAGGGGCCGTGTTAGACTTC.

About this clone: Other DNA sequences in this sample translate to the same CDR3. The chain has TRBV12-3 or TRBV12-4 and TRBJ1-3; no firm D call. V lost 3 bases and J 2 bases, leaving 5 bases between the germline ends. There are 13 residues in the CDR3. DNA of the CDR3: TGTGCCAGCAGTTTGGGAACTGGAAACACCATATATTTT. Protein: CASSLGTGNTIYF.

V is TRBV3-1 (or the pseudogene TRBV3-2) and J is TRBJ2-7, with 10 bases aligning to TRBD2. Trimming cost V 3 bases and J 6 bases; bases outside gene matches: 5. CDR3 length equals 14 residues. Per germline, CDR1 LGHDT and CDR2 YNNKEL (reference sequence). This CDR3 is CASSHLLAGSEQYF. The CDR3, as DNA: TGTGCCAGCAGCCACCTACTAGCGGGGAGCGAGCAGTACTTC.

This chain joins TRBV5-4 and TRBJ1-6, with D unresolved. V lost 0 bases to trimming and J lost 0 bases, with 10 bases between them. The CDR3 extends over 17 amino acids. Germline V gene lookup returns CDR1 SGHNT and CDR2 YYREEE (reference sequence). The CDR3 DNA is TGTGCCAGCAGCTTGGGCGGACTCTTCTCCTATAATTCACCCCTCCACTTT. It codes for CASSLGGLFSYNSPLHF.

The CDR3 nucleotides are TGCGCCAGCAGTTGGGAGAGCTCCTACGAGCAGTACTTC. Translation: CASSWESSYEQYF. The chain recombines TRBV4-3 with TRBJ2-7, with D maybe TRBD2 (5 bases). V lost 6 bases and J 0 bases, leaving 9 bases between the germline ends. Germline V gene sequence: CDR1 LGHNA, CDR2 YSLEER. This CDR3 has 13 amino acids.

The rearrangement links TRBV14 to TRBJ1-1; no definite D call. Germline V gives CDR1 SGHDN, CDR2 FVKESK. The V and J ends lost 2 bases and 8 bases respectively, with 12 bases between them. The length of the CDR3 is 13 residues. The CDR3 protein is CASSQIISAEAFF. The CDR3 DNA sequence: TGTGCCAGCAGCCAAATTATTAGCGCCGAAGCTTTCTTT. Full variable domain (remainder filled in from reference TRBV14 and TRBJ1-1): EAGVTQFPSHSVIEKGQTVTLRCDPISGHDNLYWYRRVMGKEIKFLLHFVKESKQDESGMPNNRFLAERTGGTYSTLKVQPAELEDSGVYFCASSQIISAEAFFGQGTRLTVV.

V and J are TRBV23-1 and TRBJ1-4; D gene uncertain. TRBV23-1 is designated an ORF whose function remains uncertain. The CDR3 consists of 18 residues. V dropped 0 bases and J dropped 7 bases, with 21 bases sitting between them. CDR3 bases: TGCGCCAGCAGTCAATCCCCCCCCAGACGGTGCTCGGTTGAAAAACTGTTTTTT. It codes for CASSQSPPRRCSVEKLFF.

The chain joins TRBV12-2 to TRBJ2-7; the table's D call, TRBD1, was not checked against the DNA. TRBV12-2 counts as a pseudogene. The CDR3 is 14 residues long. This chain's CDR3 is CASRFQTTSYEQYF. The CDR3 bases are TGTGCAAGTCGCTTTCAAACAACCTCCTACGAGCAGTACTTC.

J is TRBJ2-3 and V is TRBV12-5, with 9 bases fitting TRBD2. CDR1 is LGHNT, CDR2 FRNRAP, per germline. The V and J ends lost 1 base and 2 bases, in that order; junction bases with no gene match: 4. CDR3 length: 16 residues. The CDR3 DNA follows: TGTGCTAGTGGTTTGGGGCTAGCGGGACACACAGATACGCAGTATTTT. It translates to CASGLGLAGHTDTQYF.

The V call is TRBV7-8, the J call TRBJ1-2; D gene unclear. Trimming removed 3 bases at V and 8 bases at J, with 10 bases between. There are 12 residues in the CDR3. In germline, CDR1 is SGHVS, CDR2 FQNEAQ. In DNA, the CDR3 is TGTGCCAGCAGCTTGGGGTTTCAGGGCTACACCTTC. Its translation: CASSLGFQGYTF.

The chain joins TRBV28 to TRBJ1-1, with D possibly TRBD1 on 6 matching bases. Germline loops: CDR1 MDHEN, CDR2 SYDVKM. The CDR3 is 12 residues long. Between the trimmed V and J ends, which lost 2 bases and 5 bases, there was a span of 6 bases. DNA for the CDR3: TGTGCCAGCAGTTTAAGGGGGACTGAAGCTTTCTTT. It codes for CASSLRGTEAFF.

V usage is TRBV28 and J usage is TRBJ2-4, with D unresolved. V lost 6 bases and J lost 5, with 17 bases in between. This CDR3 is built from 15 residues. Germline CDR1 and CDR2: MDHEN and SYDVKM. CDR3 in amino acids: CASSKAGTMENIQYF. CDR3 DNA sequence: TGTGCCAGCAGCAAAGCAGGCACTATGGAAAACATTCAGTACTTC.

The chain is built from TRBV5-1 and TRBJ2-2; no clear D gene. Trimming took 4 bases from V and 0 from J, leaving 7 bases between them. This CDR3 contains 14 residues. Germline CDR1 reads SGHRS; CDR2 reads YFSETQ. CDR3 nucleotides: TGCGCCAGCAGCCCAATCGCGAACACCGGGGAGCTGTTTTTT. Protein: CASSPIANTGELFF.

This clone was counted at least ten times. The CDR3 DNA sequence: TGTGCCAGCAGTTTAGGGGAGAACACTGAAGCTTTCTTT. Translation gives CASSLGENTEAFF. V is TRBV28 and J is TRBJ1-1; no clear D gene. The V end lost 2 bases, the J end lost 1 base, and 5 bases lay between the germline ends. Germline V gene data show CDR1 as MDHEN and CDR2 as SYDVKM. CDR3 length: 13 amino acids.

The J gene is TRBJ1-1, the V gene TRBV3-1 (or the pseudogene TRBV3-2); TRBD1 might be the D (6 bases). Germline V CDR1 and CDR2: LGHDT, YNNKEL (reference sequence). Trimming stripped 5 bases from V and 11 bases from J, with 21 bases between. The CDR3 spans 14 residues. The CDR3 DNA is TGTGCCAGCAGCGCTATTTCGGGGGGGCCGAGGGCTTTCTTT. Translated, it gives CASSAISGGPRAFF.